Here is one T cell receptor beta chain with its context. The data were taken from a study of blood T cell repertoires in COVID-19. Turning to the study itself: Samples of COVID-19 (acute and convalescent) were obtained from the United States, Italy and Spain. In each case, the material was cDNA or gDNA derived from T cells, B-cell-depleted T cells, or PBMCs.

Source study methods: It was from reference gene primer amplification that nucleated cell counts were estimated. TCRdb keeps only in-frame clones here, not all; method: immunoSEQ multiplex PCR. V, J and clone size derive from that table, while D and trimming were established from the DNA sequence. The profile shows 150,000 to 200,000 clones, more than 80% of them singletons. V was clipped by 6 bases and J by 9 bases, with 11 bases between them. The CDR3 extends over 11 amino acids. Germline V gives CDR1 SNHLY, CDR2 FYNNEI. Source material: peripheral blood. The TCR was taken from a human donor in a cohort sampled during active COVID-19. The genes are TRBV2 and TRBJ2-5, with D possibly TRBD2 on 5 matching bases. Here the CDR3 DNA reads TGTGCCAGCAGGGGAGCGTGGGCCCAGTACTTC. It codes for CASRGAWAQYF.